This entry is about one TCR beta chain. No cognate antigen has been identified for it. There are no base qualities to consult, and no much larger clone falls within one base. These data belong to a study of blood T cell repertoires in COVID-19 (dated by TCRdb to 2018 to 2021). Context from the whole study: The collaborator samples originated in the United States, Italy and Spain and spanned the acute and convalescent phases of COVID-19. The prospective study material was composed of cDNA or gDNA derived from T cells, B-cell-depleted T cells, or PBMCs. The dataset comprised deeply sampled blood TCRbeta repertoires from subjects exposed to, actively infected with, or recovered from COVID-19. The repertoires were released in a freely available public database meant as a resource for research on the immune response to SARS-CoV-2. Samples were obtained from the ongoing ImmuneRACE study (first 160 participants) and from 1,200 or so subjects provided by 6 global collaborators. The sample metadata nearly always contained a de-identified subject ID, COVID-19 status, age in years and sex. Where available, HLA class I and class II types were taken from metadata supplied by the sample provider and were not determined by assay-based typing.

The collaborating institutions used their own protocols to collect whole blood in K2EDTA tubes. Collaborator samples were shipped for TCRbeta analysis as frozen whole blood, isolated PBMCs, or DNA extracted from either sample type. Trimmed from V: 5 bases; trimmed from J: 2 bases; junction bases lacking a gene match: 7. The germline V gene encodes CDR1 MDHEN and CDR2 SYDVKM. The CDR3 goes from the cysteine to the phenylalanine over 15 residues. Only CDR3 DNA remains: 45 bases, in frame from the first base. Results the study describes overall, beyond this receptor: Clinical and demographic metadata were provided uncurated, with the amount varying by source and participant.

TCRbeta CDR3 regions were amplified from genomic DNA using the immunoSEQ Assay, a bias-controlled multiplex PCR. The source study handled its data this way. Nucleated cell counts per sample were estimated from amplification of reference gene primers within the assay. To quantify the absolute abundance of each unique TCRbeta CDR3 rearrangement, sequence reads were collapsed and filtered. For each sample, productive Simpson clonality was calculated as the square root of Simpson's diversity index across productive rearrangements. In TCRdb, the immuneACCESS table is reduced to in-frame sequences with V and J assigned. These tables do not hold every clone; where another copy was compared, an unresolved V gene accounts for under half, and the others remain unexplained. That table gives V, J and clone size, and the DNA gave D and trimming. A total of tens of thousands of clones appear in this sample, around 86% of them only once. The ten largest clonotypes hold roughly 40% of the sample.

Sequencing used peripheral blood. The sequence was obtained from a man of 80 years or more with acute or convalescent COVID-19. The chain uses TRBV28 and TRBJ1-1; 8 central nucleotides agree with TRBD1. The CDR3 protein: CASSLQGAINTEAFF. The DNA is TGTGCCAGCAGTCTCCAGGGGGCTATCAACACTGAAGCTTTCTTT.